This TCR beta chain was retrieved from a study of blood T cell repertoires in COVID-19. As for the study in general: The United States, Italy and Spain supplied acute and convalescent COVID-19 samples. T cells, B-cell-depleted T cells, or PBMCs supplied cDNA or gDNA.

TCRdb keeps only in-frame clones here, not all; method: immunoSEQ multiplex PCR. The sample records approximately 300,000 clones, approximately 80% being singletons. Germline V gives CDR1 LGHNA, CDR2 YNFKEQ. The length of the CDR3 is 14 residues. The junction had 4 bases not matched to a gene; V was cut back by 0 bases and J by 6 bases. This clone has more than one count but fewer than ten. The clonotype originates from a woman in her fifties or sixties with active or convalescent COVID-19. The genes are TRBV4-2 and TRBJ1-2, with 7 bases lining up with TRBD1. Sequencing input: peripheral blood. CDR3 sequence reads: CASSQDDRVHGYTF. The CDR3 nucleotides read TGTGCCAGCAGCCAAGATGACAGGGTACATGGCTACACCTTC.